These T cell receptor beta chains were read from a single sample in a study of blood T cells in healthy people across ages. TCRdb itself ran the 5' RACE reads through MiXCR, one entry per CDR3 protein. The data hold 850,000 to 1,000,000 distinct CDR3 sequences, with roughly 43% observed a single time. The specimen sequenced was blood. The receptors come from a man younger than 40 in good health. The CDR3 runs from the conserved cysteine through the conserved F or W.

CDR3 length	V gene	CDR3 protein
12	TRBV29-1	CSVTLDSYEQYF
15	TRBV4-1	CASSLGGARTGELFF
13	TRBV2	CASSVQGSSPLHF
13	TRBV27	CASRAGATLEQYF
14	TRBV12-3/TRBV12-4	CASSPQTGVYEQYF
20	TRBV25-1	CASSLTTGQGTTSAYNEQFF
15	TRBV5-1	CASSLVGSSTDTQYF
14	TRBV9	CASKRDRGGYGYTF
14	TRBV4-1	CASSPGTQGYEQYF
15	TRBV27	CASRPSGGASYEQYF
14	TRBV7-9	CASSERLQVETQYF
15	TRBV7-2	CASSRLAGGGNIQYF
15	TRBV7-3	CASSFSVGNFGEQFF
14	TRBV20-1	CSARDLRDTDTQYF
15	TRBV9	CASSSDLGSNQPQHF
15	TRBV20-1	CSARTRSSAKNIQYF
12	TRBV20-1	CSAKTGGFGYTF
15	TRBV20-1	CSASAGTGTNQPQHF
15	TRBV7-2	CANSWQGAVSDTQYF
15	TRBV11-2	CASSTDRTGGYEQYF
14	TRBV28	CASSANSRDQPQHF
15	TRBV7-9	CASSMPGRGDGEQFF
20	TRBV12-5	CASGLARDRTLHSGANVLTF
17	TRBV29-1	CSVEDELAGEYQETQYF
13	TRBV12-3/TRBV12-4	CASSLQGARGYTF
16	TRBV9	CASSAQRDSSNYGYTF
16	TRBV7-2	CASSPGDRGILGEQYF
15	TRBV6-1	CASRTGRGSSYEQYF
17	TRBV12-3/TRBV12-4	CASSPRRGGNSNQPQHF
15	TRBV7-2	CASSSSAGVTEKLFF
11	TRBV20-1	CSARVLDEQYF
10	TRBV29-1	CSFNPYEQYF
16	TRBV20-1	CSARRAGSSYNSPLHF
15	TRBV14	CASSQPTGGSSPLHF
17	TRBV7-9	CASSLGGRGPTNYGYTF
15	TRBV18	CASSPRQGQSYEQYF
14	TRBV20-1	CSATSSLGTDTQYF
13	TRBV7-9	CASSRVGTNEQFF
12	TRBV20-1	CSAGGVTYEQYF
15	TRBV20-1	CSARDQRTGLYEQYF
17	TRBV5-1	CASSLGVTGWSTDTQYF
15	TRBV27	CASSRGTALNEKLFF
11	TRBV6-6	CASSQAGLQYF
16	TRBV6-2/TRBV6-3	CASSFLAGVGADTQYF
17	TRBV28	CASSGNPGKAPTDTQYF
16	TRBV6-5	CASSPQTGVYNSPLHF